Listed below are T cell receptor beta chains from one sample, sequenced in a study of shared clonotypes between healthy human individuals. Profiled with immunoSEQ multiplex PCR; TCRdb holds only in-frame clones, not every one. The sample has about 1 million clones, 75% to 85% seen once. Sample: memory CD4+ T cells from PBMCs. The receptors derive from a man aged 18 to 35 in good health. Some clones in this sample may be carry-over from other donors' samples. Both conserved end residues are part of each CDR3. The order of the fields is J gene, clone size, V gene, D gene, CDR3 DNA, CDR3 protein. A D gene is named only where the DNA matches it firmly. Some rows have no size entry. The others give once, few or many, or a class for an expanded clone.

TRBJ1-5 | NA | TRBV14 | NA | TGTGCCAGCAGCACCGACAGAGCTCAGCCCCAGCATTTT | CASSTDRAQPQHF
TRBJ1-2 | once | TRBV28 | TRBD1 | TGTGCCAGCATCTCGGACAGGGCTTCAGAGGGCTACACCTTC | CASISDRASEGYTF
TRBJ2-3 | NA | TRBV19 | NA | TGTGCCAGTACTACTAGAGACGGGGTCACAGATACGCAGTATTTT | CASTTRDGVTDTQYF
TRBJ2-3 | NA | TRBV7-9 | TRBD2 | TGTGCCAGCAGCCGAGACACTAGCGGGGAATACACAGATACGCAGTATTTT | CASSRDTSGEYTDTQYF
TRBJ2-1 | NA | TRBV27 | NA | TGTGCCAGCAGTTTAAGACTAGTCGGTTTGATTTACAATGAGCAGTTCTTC | CASSLRLVGLIYNEQFF
TRBJ1-1 | few | TRBV7-2 | TRBD1 | TGTGCCAGCAGCTATGGGACAGCCAACACTGAAGCTTTCTTT | CASSYGTANTEAFF
TRBJ1-1 | few | TRBV14 | NA | TGTGCCAGCAGCCAAGGAGGAGCCCCTCGGGGCACTGAAGCTTTCTTT | CASSQGGAPRGTEAFF
TRBJ2-7 | NA | TRBV9 | NA | TGTGCCAGCAGCGTAGACTCGAGGGAGAAACCCTACGAGCAGTACTTC | CASSVDSREKPYEQYF
TRBJ1-2 | once | TRBV6-6 | TRBD1 | TGTGCCAGCAGTCCAGGAGGGGGCAGCAACTATGGCTACACCTTC | CASSPGGGSNYGYTF
TRBJ1-4 | few | TRBV6-1 | NA | TGTGCCAGCAGCGGAACTTTTGCAACTAATGAAAAACTGTTTTTT | CASSGTFATNEKLFF
TRBJ2-3 | NA | TRBV4-1 | TRBD2 | TGCGCCAGCAGCCAAGACAGATCCGGGAGGGATACGCAGTATTTT | CASSQDRSGRDTQYF
TRBJ2-5 | NA | TRBV5-1 | NA | TGCGCCAGCAGCTTGGCCGCCAGGTACCAAGAGACCCAGTACTTC | CASSLAARYQETQYF
TRBJ2-7 | once | TRBV27 | NA | TGTGCCAGCAGTCCTAAGGGACACTCCTACGAGCAGTACTTC | CASSPKGHSYEQYF
TRBJ1-5 | NA | TRBV28 | TRBD1 | TGTGCCAGCACCCAGTCGACAGGGTGGAATCAGCCCCAGCATTTT | CASTQSTGWNQPQHF
TRBJ2-1 | few | TRBV28 | TRBD2 | TGTGCCAGCAGCCCGGGAACTAGCGGGGGATACAATGAGCAGTTCTTC | CASSPGTSGGYNEQFF
TRBJ2-3 | NA | TRBV7-8 | NA | TGTGCCAGCAGGCTAAGGGAAGAAGGGACAGATACGCAGTATTTT | CASRLREEGTDTQYF
TRBJ1-5 | once | TRBV7-2 | NA | TGTGCCAGCAGCCCGGAAGGGGATACGGCTAGCAATCAGCCCCAGCATTTT | CASSPEGDTASNQPQHF
TRBJ2-7 | NA | TRBV5-5 | TRBD2 | TGTGCCAGCAGCAGGGCGGGGACTACCCTCTACGAGCAGTACTTC | CASSRAGTTLYEQYF
TRBJ2-3 | few | TRBV10-3 | NA | TGTGCCATCAGTGCGGGAGTCCTGGATACGCAGTATTTT | CAISAGVLDTQYF
TRBJ2-3 | NA | TRBV10-3 | NA | TGTGCCATCAGTGAGTCGCAGGGGTTGGATACGCAGTATTTT | CAISESQGLDTQYF
TRBJ2-2 | once | TRBV5-1 | NA | TGCGCCAGCAGGTTGGTTGACAGATCCGGGGAGCTGTTTTTT | CASRLVDRSGELFF
TRBJ1-1 | NA | TRBV6-1 | TRBD1 | TGTGCCAGCAGTGAGGCGTCCCGGGACAGGGGGTACACTGAAGCTTTCTTT | CASSEASRDRGYTEAFF
TRBJ2-7 | NA | TRBV21-1 | NA | TGTGCCAGCAGGGCGGGGACAACGCTACACGAGCAGTACTTC | CASRAGTTLHEQYF
TRBJ2-7 | NA | TRBV28 | TRBD1 | TGTGCCAGCATGCTTCCGGGACAGGGTAGTTCTTCGCAGTACTTC | CASMLPGQGSSSQYF
TRBJ1-2 | NA | TRBV28 | NA | TGTGCCAGCAGGGACTCAGGATCTCGGGGCTATGGCTACACCTTC | CASRDSGSRGYGYTF
TRBJ1-1 | NA | TRBV7-3 | NA | TGTGCCAGCAGCTTTTCCCCGCTGACCGAAGCTTTCTTT | CASSFSPLTEAFF
TRBJ2-1 | once | TRBV5-1 | NA | TGCGCCAGCAGCTCCATCAGTCCCTTCTCCTACAATGAGCAGTTCTTC | CASSSISPFSYNEQFF
TRBJ2-5 | NA | TRBV27 | NA | TGTGCCAGCAGTTTAATCGGGAGTCAAGAGACCCAGTACTTC | CASSLIGSQETQYF
TRBJ2-5 | NA | TRBV11-3 | TRBD1 | TGTGCCAGCAGCTGGGGACAGGGGCAGACCCAGTACTTC | CASSWGQGQTQYF
TRBJ2-3 | once | TRBV27 | NA | TGTGCCAGCAACAACCGGGACTCTCCGGGGGATACGCAGTATTTT | CASNNRDSPGDTQYF
TRBJ2-7 | NA | TRBV7-6 | NA | TGTGCCAGCAGCCCGAGCAGGGGCGAGCAGTACTTC | CASSPSRGEQYF
TRBJ2-7 | NA | TRBV6-1 | TRBD1 | TGTGCCAGCAGTGCGAGCCCGGGACAGGGGTACGAGCAGTACTTC | CASSASPGQGYEQYF
TRBJ1-5 | NA | TRBV5-1 | TRBD1 | TGCGCCAGCAGCTTCTCCGGGACAGGGAATCAGCCCCAGCATTTT | CASSFSGTGNQPQHF
TRBJ2-1 | few | TRBV14 | NA | TGTGCCAGCAGCCACGGAGGAGTGGGCCGTTACAATGAGCAGTTCTTC | CASSHGGVGRYNEQFF
TRBJ2-1 | once | TRBV5-1 | TRBD2 | TGCGCCAGCAGCTTACCGACTAGCGGAGCCTACAATGAGCAGTTCTTC | CASSLPTSGAYNEQFF
TRBJ2-7 | NA | TRBV5-1 | TRBD2 | TGCGCCAGCAGCTTGGATGCGGGAGGGCCCTACGAGCAGTACTTC | CASSLDAGGPYEQYF
TRBJ1-4 | few | TRBV30 | NA | TGTGCCTGGGGCAGGGGAGAAAAACTGTTTTTT | CAWGRGEKLFF
TRBJ2-7 | NA | TRBV4-2 | TRBD2 | TGTGCCAGCAGCCAAGACCCCGGGACTAGCGAATACGAGCAGTACTTC | CASSQDPGTSEYEQYF
TRBJ2-2 | NA | TRBV27 | TRBD2 | TGTGCCAGCAGTTCTCTCGTAGCGGGGCGCGGGGAGCTGTTTTTT | CASSSLVAGRGELFF
TRBJ2-7 | NA | TRBV19 | TRBD1 | TGTGCCAGTAGCGTGACCGGGACAGGATACGAGCAGTACTTC | CASSVTGTGYEQYF